These T cell receptor beta chains were read from a single sample in a study of response to subunit inactivated influenza vaccine. One entry per CDR3 protein results from TCRdb running MiXCR on the RT-PCR reads. The sample contains 150,000 to 200,000 distinct CDR3 sequences, roughly a tenth of which appear only once. This material consisted of non-naive T cells sorted from PBMCs, taken 35 to 45 days after vaccination. These receptors were taken from a man aged 50 or older who received an inactivated influenza vaccine. Each CDR3 is given with its conserved first and last residue. A D gene is named only where the DNA matches it firmly. Expanded clones are given a class, and other clones once, few, many or no size at all.

j_call: TRBJ2-7
v_call: TRBV4-1
d_call: TRBD2
clone_size: few
cdr3_aa: CASSQGTSGGPSSYEQYF
cdr3_nt: TGCGCCAGCAGCCAAGGGACTAGCGGGGGGCCCAGCTCCTACGAGCAGTACTTC

j_call: TRBJ2-5
v_call: TRBV11-2
d_call: NA
clone_size: many
cdr3_aa: CASSRRETQYF
cdr3_nt: TGTGCCAGCAGCAGGAGGGAGACCCAGTACTTC

j_call: TRBJ2-1
v_call: TRBV29-1
d_call: TRBD1
clone_size: NA
cdr3_aa: CSVEVPGQGAHEQFF
cdr3_nt: TGCAGCGTGGAGGTACCGGGACAGGGGGCGCATGAGCAGTTCTTC

j_call: TRBJ2-7
v_call: TRBV4-3
d_call: TRBD2
clone_size: NA
cdr3_aa: CASSQDKGGLAGSYEQYF
cdr3_nt: TGCGCCAGCAGCCAAGATAAGGGGGGACTAGCGGGAAGCTACGAGCAGTACTTC

j_call: TRBJ1-2
v_call: TRBV12-3/TRBV12-4
d_call: NA
clone_size: few
cdr3_aa: CASSLIHRSHYGYTF
cdr3_nt: TGTGCCAGCAGTTTAATCCATCGCAGCCACTATGGCTACACCTTC

j_call: TRBJ2-4
v_call: TRBV12-3/TRBV12-4
d_call: TRBD2
clone_size: many
cdr3_aa: CASAGVQNIQYF
cdr3_nt: TGTGCCAGCGCGGGAGTCCAAAACATTCAGTACTTC

j_call: TRBJ2-7
v_call: TRBV20-1
d_call: TRBD1
clone_size: NA
cdr3_aa: CSARSPGTAYEQYF
cdr3_nt: TGCAGTGCTAGGAGCCCCGGGACAGCCTACGAGCAGTACTTC

j_call: TRBJ2-1
v_call: TRBV20-1
d_call: TRBD2
clone_size: few
cdr3_aa: CSASPPSGGYNEQFF
cdr3_nt: TGCAGTGCTAGTCCACCCAGCGGGGGTTACAATGAGCAGTTCTTC

j_call: TRBJ2-7
v_call: TRBV28
d_call: NA
clone_size: NA
cdr3_aa: CASSLGIGTGPLRLAYEQYF
cdr3_nt: TGTGCCAGCAGTTTAGGTATAGGAACAGGGCCCCTACGTTTAGCCTACGAGCAGTACTTC

j_call: TRBJ2-7
v_call: TRBV10-3
d_call: NA
clone_size: NA
cdr3_aa: CAIAERGDSSYEQYF
cdr3_nt: TGTGCCATCGCGGAGCGAGGGGATAGCTCCTACGAGCAGTACTTC

j_call: TRBJ1-2
v_call: TRBV28
d_call: NA
clone_size: few
cdr3_aa: CASSLSTLYYGYTF
cdr3_nt: TGTGCCAGCAGTTTAAGTACACTTTACTATGGCTACACCTTC

j_call: TRBJ2-1
v_call: TRBV5-1
d_call: TRBD2
clone_size: many
cdr3_aa: CASSLSASGGADINEQFF
cdr3_nt: TGCGCCAGCAGCTTGTCGGCTAGCGGGGGGGCCGATATCAATGAGCAGTTCTTC

j_call: TRBJ2-5
v_call: TRBV29-1
d_call: NA
clone_size: few
cdr3_aa: CSAAGEETQYF
cdr3_nt: TGCAGCGCTGCCGGGGAAGAGACCCAGTACTTC

j_call: TRBJ2-1
v_call: TRBV2
d_call: TRBD2
clone_size: NA
cdr3_aa: CASSKGLAGVDEQFF
cdr3_nt: TGTGCCAGCAGTAAGGGACTAGCGGGGGTTGATGAGCAGTTCTTC

j_call: TRBJ2-5
v_call: TRBV29-1
d_call: NA
clone_size: many
cdr3_aa: CSVQVPGSQETQYF
cdr3_nt: TGCAGCGTTCAAGTCCCAGGGAGCCAAGAGACCCAGTACTTC

j_call: TRBJ1-6
v_call: TRBV15
d_call: NA
clone_size: few
cdr3_aa: CATSRDRGEPLHF
cdr3_nt: TGTGCCACCAGCAGAGATCGAGGGGAACCCCTCCACTTT

j_call: TRBJ2-5
v_call: TRBV20-1
d_call: NA
clone_size: few
cdr3_aa: CSASGPSSETQYF
cdr3_nt: TGCAGTGCTAGTGGACCTTCCTCTGAGACCCAGTACTTC

j_call: TRBJ2-7
v_call: TRBV5-6
d_call: NA
clone_size: NA
cdr3_aa: CAMGPGLLCEQYF
cdr3_nt: TGTGCCATGGGCCCCGGGCTCCTCTGCGAGCAGTACTTC

j_call: TRBJ2-4
v_call: TRBV6-2/TRBV6-3
d_call: TRBD2
clone_size: NA
cdr3_aa: CASSYQRGADIAKNIQYF
cdr3_nt: TGTGCCAGCAGTTACCAGCGGGGGGCAGATATAGCCAAAAACATTCAGTACTTC

j_call: TRBJ1-5
v_call: TRBV30
d_call: TRBD1
clone_size: many
cdr3_aa: CAWSRQGNQPQHF
cdr3_nt: TGTGCCTGGAGTCGACAGGGGAATCAGCCCCAGCATTTT

j_call: TRBJ1-6
v_call: TRBV7-9
d_call: TRBD1
clone_size: many
cdr3_aa: CASSPGTDLWNSPLHF
cdr3_nt: TGTGCCAGCAGTCCAGGGACAGACCTATGGAATTCACCCCTCCACTTT

j_call: TRBJ2-5
v_call: TRBV14
d_call: TRBD1
clone_size: once
cdr3_aa: CASSRGQDLGTQYF
cdr3_nt: TGTGCCAGCAGCCGGGGACAGGACCTAGGGACCCAGTACTTC

j_call: TRBJ1-1
v_call: TRBV7-8
d_call: NA
clone_size: few
cdr3_aa: CASSAVGGLNTEAFF
cdr3_nt: TGTGCCAGCAGCGCAGTGGGGGGGTTGAACACTGAAGCTTTCTTT

j_call: TRBJ1-1
v_call: TRBV20-1
d_call: TRBD1
clone_size: few
cdr3_aa: CSARDRGRTEAFF
cdr3_nt: TGCAGTGCCCGGGACAGGGGGAGGACTGAAGCTTTCTTT

j_call: TRBJ1-4
v_call: TRBV20-1
d_call: NA
clone_size: many
cdr3_aa: CSARDPPGAPTNEKLFF
cdr3_nt: TGCAGTGCTAGAGACCCCCCGGGGGCACCAACTAATGAAAAACTGTTTTTT

j_call: TRBJ2-3
v_call: TRBV7-9
d_call: NA
clone_size: NA
cdr3_aa: CASSLVPSALSVDTQYF
cdr3_nt: TGTGCCAGCAGCTTAGTCCCCAGCGCCCTATCGGTAGATACGCAGTATTTT

j_call: TRBJ2-1
v_call: TRBV29-1
d_call: NA
clone_size: many
cdr3_aa: CSGSRASDNEQFF
cdr3_nt: TGCAGCGGATCCCGGGCTAGCGACAATGAGCAGTTCTTC

j_call: TRBJ2-6
v_call: TRBV7-2
d_call: NA
clone_size: many
cdr3_aa: CASSPQVRSGANVLTF
cdr3_nt: TGTGCCAGCAGCCCCCAAGTTAGATCTGGGGCCAACGTCCTGACTTTC

j_call: TRBJ2-1
v_call: TRBV6-2/TRBV6-3
d_call: TRBD2
clone_size: NA
cdr3_aa: CASTLAGRNYNEQFF
cdr3_nt: TGTGCCAGCACTTTAGCGGGAAGAAACTACAATGAGCAGTTCTTC

j_call: TRBJ1-1
v_call: TRBV20-1
d_call: NA
clone_size: many
cdr3_aa: CSAVIGEGTEAFF
cdr3_nt: TGCAGTGCCGTAATAGGGGAGGGCACTGAAGCTTTCTTT

j_call: TRBJ2-7
v_call: TRBV5-1
d_call: NA
clone_size: many
cdr3_aa: CASSTQGYEQYF
cdr3_nt: TGCGCCAGCAGCACACAGGGTTACGAGCAGTACTTC

j_call: TRBJ2-3
v_call: TRBV7-3
d_call: NA
clone_size: NA
cdr3_aa: CASSYGGSSTDTQYF
cdr3_nt: TGTGCCAGCAGCTATGGGGGCTCTAGCACAGATACGCAGTATTTT

j_call: TRBJ1-4
v_call: TRBV12-3/TRBV12-4
d_call: TRBD1
clone_size: few
cdr3_aa: CASSRRGTGGAKLFF
cdr3_nt: TGTGCCAGCAGCCGACGAGGGACAGGGGGCGCAAAACTGTTTTTT

j_call: TRBJ1-3
v_call: TRBV7-9
d_call: TRBD1
clone_size: few
cdr3_aa: CASSDRGVRNTIYF
cdr3_nt: TGTGCCAGCAGCGACAGGGGTGTCAGAAACACCATATATTTT

j_call: TRBJ2-7
v_call: TRBV2
d_call: TRBD2
clone_size: few
cdr3_aa: CASSFQSGSSYEQYF
cdr3_nt: TGTGCCAGCAGTTTCCAGAGCGGGAGTTCCTACGAGCAGTACTTC

j_call: TRBJ2-1
v_call: TRBV24-1
d_call: TRBD1
clone_size: NA
cdr3_aa: CATSESGQGDNEQFF
cdr3_nt: TGTGCCACCAGTGAGTCGGGACAGGGCGACAATGAGCAGTTCTTC

j_call: TRBJ1-1
v_call: TRBV20-1
d_call: NA
clone_size: NA
cdr3_aa: CSARVGGGAEAFF
cdr3_nt: TGCAGTGCTAGGGTCGGTGGGGGAGCTGAAGCTTTCTTT

j_call: TRBJ2-1
v_call: TRBV10-2
d_call: NA
clone_size: few
cdr3_aa: CASSEGLNEQFF
cdr3_nt: TGCGCCAGCAGTGAAGGCCTTAATGAGCAGTTCTTC

j_call: TRBJ2-5
v_call: TRBV5-1
d_call: NA
clone_size: many
cdr3_aa: CASSGGPLGETQYF
cdr3_nt: TGCGCCAGCAGCGGGGGACCCCTGGGGGAGACCCAGTACTTC

j_call: TRBJ1-1
v_call: TRBV12-3/TRBV12-4
d_call: NA
clone_size: NA
cdr3_aa: CASSLFSLNTEAFF
cdr3_nt: TGTGCCAGCAGTTTGTTTTCGCTGAACACTGAAGCTTTCTTT

j_call: TRBJ1-5
v_call: TRBV12-3/TRBV12-4
d_call: NA
clone_size: few
cdr3_aa: CASSFVGQGPQHF
cdr3_nt: TGTGCCAGCAGTTTTGTAGGCCAGGGGCCCCAGCATTTT

j_call: TRBJ1-6
v_call: TRBV19
d_call: TRBD1
clone_size: NA
cdr3_aa: CASSSTGGNSPLHF
cdr3_nt: TGTGCCAGTAGCTCGACAGGGGGTAATTCACCCCTCCACTTT

j_call: TRBJ1-1
v_call: TRBV7-2
d_call: NA
clone_size: NA
cdr3_aa: CASSRGTMNTEAFF
cdr3_nt: TGTGCCAGCAGCCGAGGCACCATGAACACTGAAGCTTTCTTT

j_call: TRBJ1-2
v_call: TRBV28
d_call: NA
clone_size: many
cdr3_aa: CASSLVLKDYGYTF
cdr3_nt: TGTGCCAGCAGCTTGGTCCTTAAAGACTATGGCTACACCTTC

j_call: TRBJ2-2
v_call: TRBV7-3
d_call: NA
clone_size: many
cdr3_aa: CASSLLGTDSGELFF
cdr3_nt: TGTGCCAGCAGCTTATTAGGGACGGACAGCGGGGAGCTGTTTTTT

j_call: TRBJ2-2
v_call: TRBV4-3
d_call: NA
clone_size: NA
cdr3_aa: CASSQALAEYTGELFF
cdr3_nt: TGCGCCAGCAGCCAAGCCCTAGCAGAGTACACCGGGGAGCTGTTTTTT

j_call: TRBJ1-1
v_call: TRBV5-6
d_call: NA
clone_size: NA
cdr3_aa: CASSSSLEARTEAFF
cdr3_nt: TGTGCCAGCAGCTCTTCGCTTGAGGCTCGCACTGAAGCTTTCTTT

j_call: TRBJ2-7
v_call: TRBV6-5
d_call: NA
clone_size: few
cdr3_aa: CASRGSSGAEQYF
cdr3_nt: TGTGCCAGCAGGGGGTCGTCGGGCGCCGAGCAGTACTTC

j_call: TRBJ1-2
v_call: TRBV28
d_call: NA
clone_size: many
cdr3_aa: CASSLYEARRNGYTF
cdr3_nt: TGTGCCAGCAGTTTATATGAGGCCCGCCGCAATGGCTACACCTTC

j_call: TRBJ2-7
v_call: TRBV27
d_call: TRBD1
clone_size: few
cdr3_aa: CASSPDLIRDRAYEQYF
cdr3_nt: TGTGCCAGCAGTCCGGATTTGATTCGGGACAGGGCCTACGAGCAGTACTTC

j_call: TRBJ1-1
v_call: TRBV5-1
d_call: NA
clone_size: NA
cdr3_aa: CGSSEQGGGTEAFF
cdr3_nt: TGCGGCAGCAGCGAGCAGGGAGGGGGGACTGAAGCTTTCTTT